This T cell receptor (beta chain) came from a study of blood T cell repertoires in COVID-19. As processed by the authors: Amplification from reference gene primers served as the basis for estimated nucleated cell counts. The repertoire was sequenced with immunoSEQ multiplex PCR; TCRdb's copy has only in-frame clones and lacks some. V, J and clone size derive from that table, while D and trimming were established from the DNA sequence. The sample consists of a few hundred thousand clones, approximately 87% of them appearing once. Trimming removed 3 bases from V and 10 bases from J, with 15 bases in between. Germline V gives CDR1 LGHNA, CDR2 YNFKEQ. This CDR3 is 13 amino acids long.

The chain carries TRBV4-2 and TRBJ1-1, with D perhaps matching TRBD1 (5 bases). What was sequenced was PBMCs or T cells enriched from blood (not recorded which). The source is a woman between 40 and 50 years old who had recovered from COVID-19. The CDR3 protein is CASSHPTGEAAFF. The CDR3 DNA is TGTGCCAGCAGCCACCCCACGGGGGAAGCAGCTTTCTTT.